The T cell receptor beta chain under discussion was sequenced for a study of blood T cells in healthy people across ages (dated by TCRdb to about 2015). In the study overall: Template switching captured roughly one uniquely barcoded TCR beta cDNA molecule per two T cells in model experiments. Age-related changes in TCR beta repertoire diversity were measured in the study by deep sequencing normalized with unique cDNA molecular identifiers. The donors were divided into four age groups: young (average about 16 years), middle-aged (about 40), aged (under 70) and long-lived (about 90). To avoid experimental bias, donors of different ages were randomly spread across the sequencing lanes. Two additional independent replicas of 1 million unique cDNA reads from the same blood draw were analyzed for two donors (one aged 18 to 30 and one aged 80 or older). The paper's findings and limits, for the study overall: There was a strong correlation between observed TCR beta diversity and the percentage of naive T cells measured by flow cytometry. Since profiling was done on bulk unsorted PBMCs, naive and antigen-experienced compartments could not be conclusively compared. Compared with the aged group, the long-lived group had more naive CD4+ T cells, fewer expanded clones and increased TCR diversity, suggesting age selection. As age increased, observed TCR beta diversity per million T cells dropped in a roughly linear way, and a significant reduction was already evident by age approximately 40. Estimates of total diversity from one million sequenced T cells were regarded as lower bounds and underestimates. Donor CMV infection status was unknown, potentially confounding age-related changes in expanded clonotypes.

Only a few counts were recorded for this clonotype. This receptor's antigen is unknown. No qualities accompany the bases; no much larger clone lies one base away. The germline V gene yields SGHVS for CDR1 and FQNEAQ for CDR2. V drops 2 bases and J drops 3 bases, leaving 11 bases in between. The CDR3 starts with the cysteine, ends with the phenylalanine, and has 14 residues. Only CDR3 DNA remains: 42 bases, in frame from the first base. The library relied on 5' RACE. The instrument given in TCRdb is Illumina HiSeq 2500. The second PCR ran for roughly 7 to 12 cycles and used a J-beta primer mix along with a sample-barcoded 5' primer. A unique molecular identifier was introduced onto each TCR beta cDNA molecule by a template-switch 5' adaptor carrying 12 random nucleotides. Each sample yielded at least 2.5 million CDR3-containing paired-end reads. First-strand cDNA was synthesized from all RNA with the Mint cDNA synthesis kit, primed by a TRBC-specific oligonucleotide. Following uracil-DNA glycosylase treatment, a first 18-cycle PCR with universal primers M1SS and BC2_uni_R was performed on all cDNA. In the source study's methods: For normalization, 1 million high-quality reads, each with a distinct molecular identifier, were randomly selected from each sample. Instead of being binned into consensus sequences, reads with shared molecular identifiers were discarded. MiTCR, run with a Q25 quality threshold and the strictest error-elimination algorithm, handled CDR3 identification, clonotype clustering and error correction. A nonparametric unseen species model using Euler transformation provided a lower-bound estimate of total TCR beta diversity. Clones were called with MiXCR by TCRdb after fastp trimmed the public reads at Q25, and only in-frame beta chains were retained. All rows with the same CDR3 protein become a single entry with the most common DNA and genes. The V and J calls come from TCRdb's annotation, not from the publication. Counted in this sample were about 1,600,000 distinct CDR3 sequences; around 39% of them appeared once. Of the sample, 7% to 9.5% is held by the ten largest clones.

The approximately 41 donors, aged roughly 6 to 90 years, were systemically healthy Caucasian individuals from Russia. Each donor gave 8 to 10 milliliters of peripheral blood, drawn into EDTA-treated Vacutainer tubes. PBMCs were isolated by Ficoll-Paque density-gradient centrifugation, with at least 6 million obtained per sample. Total RNA was extracted from PBMCs with Trizol reagent, with at least 6 micrograms obtained per sample. Naive CD45RAhigh/CD27high T cell percentages were measured by flow cytometry on a PBMC aliquot from every donor. This clonotype originated in a woman aged 18-29 years in good health. The sample comprised blood. The chain is encoded by TRBV7-8 joined to TRBJ2-7; TRBD1 is perhaps the D gene, given 6 matching bases. The CDR3 sequence is CASSLYGRGYEQYF. The nucleotides read TGTGCCAGCAGCTTATATGGCAGGGGCTACGAGCAGTACTTC.